This T cell receptor beta chain was sequenced for a study of graft-versus-host responses after intestinal transplantation. Study as a whole: Transplantation in recipients was multivisceral, liver-intestinal, or isolated intestinal. Study-wide results and limits: Detection of GvH clones occurred in recipient marrow, and some had their first appearance in ileum or blood. High graft-versus-host to host-versus-graft T cell clonal ratios marked allografts of patients with graft-donor macrochimerism.

This clone ranks as medium-sized. Its antigen remains unknown. The assay was immunoSEQ multiplex PCR, and TCRdb's table has in-frame clones only and misses some. This table holds 65,000 to 90,000 clones, more than 85% found once. Germline V CDR1 and CDR2: SGHTA, FQGNSA. This CDR3 has 18 residues. V lost 5 bases and J 4 bases, leaving 25 bases between the germline ends. The chain combines TRBV7-2 with TRBJ2-3, with D possibly TRBD2 on 5 matching bases. The receptor was derived from a human donor who was the organ donor for an intestinal transplant. The sequencing used unstimulated CD8+ T cells sorted from spleen or lymph node cells, collected before transplant. This CDR3 is CASSLHAAGDWAADTQYF. Here the CDR3 DNA reads TGTGCCAGCAGCCTACACGCCGCCGGGGATTGGGCTGCAGATACGCAGTATTTT. Based on the CDR3 plus reference TRBV7-2 and TRBJ2-3, the full variable domain is GAGVSQSPSNKVTEKGKDVELRCDPISGHTALYWYRQSLGQGLEFLIYFQGNSAPDKSGLPSDRFSAERTGGSVSTLTIQRTQQEDSAVYLCASSLHAAGDWAADTQYFGPGTRLTVL.